One sample yielded the 4 T cell receptor beta chains listed below, sequenced in a study of regulatory T cells in long-lasting Graves disease. To make TCR beta libraries, researchers used iRepertoire HTBI primers and Arm-PCR of CDR3 regions. TCRdb fed the multiplex PCR reads into MiXCR, producing one record per CDR3 protein. The table includes some 450,000 distinct CDR3 sequences, approximately 16% detected once. Time point noted: newly diagnosed GD, antithyroid drugs for less than 3 months. With RNA extracted from PBMCs as input, the TCR library was made. This sample also appeared in a second study, on T cells in Graves' hyperthyroidism and ophthalmopathy.

The sequenced sample was peripheral blood mononuclear cells (PBMCs), obtained at new diagnosis, from a patient treated with antithyroid drugs. These receptors all stem from a woman between 25 and 40 years old with Graves disease.

This clonotype was seen only a few times. V and J are TRBV9 and TRBJ2-1; 12 bases are a match to TRBD2. This CDR3 spans 17 amino acids. With 3 bases clipped from V and 0 bases from J, the junction kept 4 bases outside the gene matches. Germline CDR1 SGDLS, CDR2 YYNGEE. CDR3 DNA: TGTGCCAGCAGCGGGACTAGCGGGACGTTCTCCTACAATGAGCAGTTCTTC. It yields the protein CASSGTSGTFSYNEQFF.

This clonotype was seen ten or more times. The chain is built from TRBV2 and TRBJ1-2, with D hard to call. The CDR3 runs to 14 residues. Trimming removed 2 bases from V and 5 bases from J, with 12 bases in between. CDR1 SNHLY and CDR2 FYNNEI come from the germline V gene. The CDR3 DNA follows: TGTGCCAGCAGTGAACTATTGGCGGGTTATGGCTACACCTTC. Translating it yields CASSELLAGYGYTF.

This clonotype was picked up many times. This chain joins TRBV7-9 and TRBJ2-7, with D possibly matching TRBD1 (6 bases). V dropped 8 bases and J dropped 2 bases, with 13 bases sitting between them. The V gene's germline CDR1 is SEHNR and CDR2 FQNEAQ (reference sequence). The CDR3 is 13 amino acids. CDR3 DNA sequence: TGTGCCAGCTCACTCACAGGGCCCTACGAGCAGTACTTC. Translating it yields CASSLTGPYEQYF.

This clonotype has only a few counts. CDR3 sequence reads: CASTGTGHDYGYTF. In DNA form, the CDR3 reads TGTGCCAGCACAGGGACAGGGCACGACTATGGCTACACCTTC. This sequence joins TRBV9 and TRBJ1-2; TRBD1 matches 9 bases. The CDR3 is 14 amino acids. J lost 3 bases, V lost 6 bases, and 6 bases had no gene match. Germline CDR1 is SGDLS and CDR2 is YYNGEE.